This T cell receptor beta chain is from a study of blood T cell repertoires in COVID-19 (dated by TCRdb to the early 2020s). For the study in its entirety: Samples from collaborators originated in the United States, Italy and Spain and spanned both the acute and convalescent phases of COVID-19. Sample metadata almost always included a de-identified subject ID, COVID-19 status, age in years and sex. The prospective study material was composed of cDNA or gDNA derived from T cells, B-cell-depleted T cells, or PBMCs. A freely available public database, intended as a resource for researchers studying the immune response to SARS-CoV-2, is where the repertoires were released. Where available, HLA class I and class II types were taken from metadata supplied by the sample provider and were not determined by assay-based typing. The samples were drawn from two sources: the first 160 participants of the ongoing ImmuneRACE study, and fewer than 1,500 subjects contributed by 6 global collaborators. Deeply sampled blood TCRbeta repertoires from subjects exposed to, actively infected with, or recovered from COVID-19 were included in the dataset.

CDR1 and CDR2 were assigned from the germline V gene (reference sequence) as SGHAT and FQDESV. The germline ends are 13 bases apart after V is trimmed by 5 bases and J by 0 bases. The CDR3 spans 15 residues, from the cysteine through the phenylalanine. Kept here is only the CDR3 DNA, which spans 45 bases and is read in frame from base 1. Results the study describes overall, beyond this receptor: Clinical and demographic metadata were provided uncurated, with the amount varying by source and participant.

Whole blood was collected in K2EDTA tubes by collaborating institutions according to the institutions' own protocols. For TCRbeta analysis, collaborators shipped samples in one of three forms: frozen whole blood, isolated PBMCs, or DNA extracted from either of those sample types. As to this clone: Its binding antigen is unknown. No base quality values were provided; no much bigger clone lies one nucleotide off.

TCRbeta CDR3 regions were amplified from genomic DNA using the immunoSEQ Assay, a bias-controlled multiplex PCR. The paper's processing steps were these. The number of nucleated cells in each sample was estimated by amplification of reference gene primers within the assay. To quantify the absolute abundance of each unique TCRbeta CDR3 rearrangement, sequence reads were collapsed and filtered. For each sample, productive Simpson clonality was calculated by taking the square root of Simpson's diversity index across productive rearrangements. TCRdb stores this immuneACCESS table with in-frame sequences only. Part of the clones is absent; in the studies checked, under half of the shortfall reflects unresolved V genes, and no reason is known for the rest. V, J and clone size reflect that table, while D and trimming were determined from the DNA. The sample contains roughly 260,000 clones, 70% to 90% of them found a single time. The ten largest account for around 3.5% of the sample.

This sequence originates from a woman between 35 and 50 years old with acute or convalescent COVID-19. The rearranged chain carries TRBV11-1 and TRBJ1-1; TRBD1 is a weak D gene call, 6 bases matching. Material: peripheral blood. CDR3 sequence: CASSRLDSLNTEAFF. The base sequence is TGTGCCAGCAGCCGCCTGGACAGTTTGAACACTGAAGCTTTCTTT.